What follows describes a single T cell receptor beta chain. Its antigen is not identified. Germline CDR1 reads MGHRA; CDR2 reads YSYEKL. This CDR3 spans 16 amino acids. J gave up 2 bases and V 1 base, and 0 bases lay outside the gene matches. Primers: 60 Vbeta forward and 13 Jbeta reverse. Only in-frame clones appear in the TCRdb table, and some are missing; sequencing was by immunoSEQ multiplex PCR. The table for this sample gives 65,000 to 80,000 clones. The data belong to a study of cytomegalovirus exposure and HLA in healthy donors. Study-wide results and caveats: Most observed TCR sequences were rare, whereas some public TCRs were detected in many donors. In an earlier analysis, most TCR beta V segments were productive about 87% or about 30% of the time.

Sequenced sample: PBMCs. The chain carries TRBV4-1 and TRBJ2-7; 15 bases are shared with TRBD2. The clonotype originates from a man aged 30 to 45 in good health and CMV-seronegative. The CDR3 loop reads CASSQGTSGGAYEQYF. CDR3 nucleotides: TGCGCCAGCAGCCAAGGGACTAGCGGGGGGGCCTACGAGCAGTACTTC.